This TCR beta chain was profiled in a study of T cell changes during pregnancy in multiple sclerosis. The method was immunoSEQ multiplex PCR; TCRdb's version includes in-frame clones alone and lacks a portion of them. This repertoire shows tens of thousands of clones, almost 90% found once; its top ten account for 1.5%. The sample was peripheral blood, taken in the first trimester of pregnancy. The sequence was collected from a female donor in good health, enrolled as a control in a pregnancy study.

The CDR3 is CASSLGLADSPGANVLTF. The CDR3 nucleotides read TGTGCCAGCAGCCTGGGACTTGCTGACTCGCCTGGGGCCAACGTCCTGACTTTC. The chain is built from TRBV9 and TRBJ2-6, with D possibly matching TRBD2 (6 bases). Germline CDR1 is SGDLS and CDR2 is YYNGEE. The CDR3 consists of 18 residues. The germline V and J ends were trimmed by 4 bases and 2 bases, with 19 bases remaining between them. The complete variable domain, with remaining parts taken from reference TRBV9 and TRBJ2-6, reads DSGVTQTPKHLITATGQRVTLRCSPRSGDLSVYWYQQSLDQGLQFLIQYYNGEERAKGNILERFSAQQFPDLHSELNLSSLELGDSALYFCASSLGLADSPGANVLTFGAGSRLTVL.